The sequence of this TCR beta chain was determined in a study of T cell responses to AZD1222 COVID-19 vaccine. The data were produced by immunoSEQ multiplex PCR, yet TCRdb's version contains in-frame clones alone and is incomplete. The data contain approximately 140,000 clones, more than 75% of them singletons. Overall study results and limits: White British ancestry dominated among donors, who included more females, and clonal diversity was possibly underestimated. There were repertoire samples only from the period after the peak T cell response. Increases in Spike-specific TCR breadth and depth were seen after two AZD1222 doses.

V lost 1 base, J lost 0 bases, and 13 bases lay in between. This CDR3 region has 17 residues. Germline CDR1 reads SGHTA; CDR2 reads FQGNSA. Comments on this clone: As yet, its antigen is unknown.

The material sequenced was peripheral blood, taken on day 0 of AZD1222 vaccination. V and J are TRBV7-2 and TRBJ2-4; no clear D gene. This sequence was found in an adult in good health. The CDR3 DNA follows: TGTGCCAGCAGCTTAGTTGGCACACCCTTAGCCAAAAACATTCAGTACTTC. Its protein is CASSLVGTPLAKNIQYF.